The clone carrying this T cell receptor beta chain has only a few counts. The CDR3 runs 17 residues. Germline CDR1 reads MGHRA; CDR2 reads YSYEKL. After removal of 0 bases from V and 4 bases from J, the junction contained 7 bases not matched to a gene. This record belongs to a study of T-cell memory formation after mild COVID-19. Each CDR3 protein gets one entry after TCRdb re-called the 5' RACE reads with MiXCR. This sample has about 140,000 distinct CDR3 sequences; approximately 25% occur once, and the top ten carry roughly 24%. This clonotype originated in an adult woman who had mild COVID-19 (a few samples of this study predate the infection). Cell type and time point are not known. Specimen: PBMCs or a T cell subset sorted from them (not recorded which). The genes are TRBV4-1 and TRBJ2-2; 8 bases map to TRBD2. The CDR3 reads CASSQDPSGRVTGELFF. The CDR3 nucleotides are TGCGCCAGCAGCCAAGATCCCAGCGGGAGAGTCACCGGGGAGCTGTTTTTT.